This record looks at one T cell receptor beta chain sequence and its context. Its antigen target is currently unknown. One base away there is no much larger clone; base qualities are not given. This sample is drawn from a study of blood T cell repertoires in COVID-19 (dated by TCRdb to about 2020). Background on the whole study: The collaborator samples originated in the United States, Italy and Spain and spanned the acute and convalescent phases of COVID-19. HLA class I and class II types, where available, came from metadata supplied by the sample provider rather than from assay-based typing. Sample metadata almost always included a de-identified subject ID, COVID-19 status, age in years and sex. The material from the prospective study consisted of cDNA or gDNA derived from T cells, B-cell-depleted T cells, or PBMCs. Subjects who had been exposed to COVID-19, were actively infected with it, or had recovered from it provided the deeply sampled blood TCRbeta repertoires that made up the dataset. The samples were drawn from the first 160 participants of the ongoing ImmuneRACE study and from 950 to 1,500 subjects provided by 6 global collaborators. A freely available public database, intended as a resource for researchers studying the immune response to SARS-CoV-2, is where the repertoires were released.

The paper as a whole reports these results and caveats: Clinical and demographic metadata were provided uncurated, with the amount varying by source and participant.

TCRbeta CDR3 regions were amplified from genomic DNA using the immunoSEQ Assay, a bias-controlled multiplex PCR. The published analysis was carried out like this. Nucleated cell counts per sample were estimated from amplification of reference gene primers within the assay. To quantify the absolute abundance of each unique TCRbeta CDR3 rearrangement, sequence reads were collapsed and filtered. Productive Simpson clonality was computed per sample as the square root of Simpson's diversity index over productive rearrangements. Not all clones reach the TCRdb copy of this immuneACCESS table, which keeps in-frame sequences only. Checked studies attribute under half of the gap to unresolved V genes and leave the rest unexplained. V and J calls plus clone size are reproduced from that table; the DNA served to infer D and trimming. Here the sample has approximately 300,000 clones; 75% to 95% occur a single time. The biggest ten clones account for nearly 7% of the sample.

One collaborating source in Seattle enrolled patients while the patients were actively infected and followed the patients over time throughout the course of disease. Each collaborating institution followed its own protocols to collect whole blood in K2EDTA tubes. For TCRbeta analysis, collaborator samples were shipped as frozen whole blood, as isolated PBMCs, or as DNA extracted from either sample type. Based on the germline V gene, the CDR1 and CDR2 sequences are SGHRS and YFSETQ. Including the terminal cysteine and phenylalanine, the CDR3 comprises 14 residues. Only the CDR3 DNA stays, 42 bases, in frame from base 1. The trim is 0 bases for V and 12 bases for J, with a gap of 15 bases between the germline ends.

The sequence was collected from a woman under 40 with COVID-19, enrolled during active disease. The rearranged segments are TRBV5-1 and TRBJ1-4; 5 matching bases give a weak D call of TRBD1. Sequenced material: peripheral blood. The CDR3 protein is CASSLGQGLKELFF. The DNA sequence reads TGCGCCAGCAGCTTGGGGCAGGGACTGAAGGAACTGTTTTTT.